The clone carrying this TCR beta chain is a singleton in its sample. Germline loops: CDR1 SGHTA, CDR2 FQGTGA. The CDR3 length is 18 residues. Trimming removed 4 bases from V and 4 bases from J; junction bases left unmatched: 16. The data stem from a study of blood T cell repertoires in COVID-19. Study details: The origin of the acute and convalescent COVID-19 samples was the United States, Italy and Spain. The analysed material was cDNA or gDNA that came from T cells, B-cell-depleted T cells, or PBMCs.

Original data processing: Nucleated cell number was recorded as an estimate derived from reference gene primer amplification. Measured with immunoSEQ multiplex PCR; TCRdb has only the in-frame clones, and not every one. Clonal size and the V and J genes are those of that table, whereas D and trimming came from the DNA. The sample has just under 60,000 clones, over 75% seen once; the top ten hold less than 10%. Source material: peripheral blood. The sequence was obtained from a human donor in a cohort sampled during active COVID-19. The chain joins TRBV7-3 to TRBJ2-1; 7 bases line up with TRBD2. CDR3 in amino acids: CASSSNPLVGGPYNEQFF. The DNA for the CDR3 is TGTGCCAGCAGCTCAAACCCCCTAGTGGGAGGGCCTTACAATGAGCAGTTCTTC.